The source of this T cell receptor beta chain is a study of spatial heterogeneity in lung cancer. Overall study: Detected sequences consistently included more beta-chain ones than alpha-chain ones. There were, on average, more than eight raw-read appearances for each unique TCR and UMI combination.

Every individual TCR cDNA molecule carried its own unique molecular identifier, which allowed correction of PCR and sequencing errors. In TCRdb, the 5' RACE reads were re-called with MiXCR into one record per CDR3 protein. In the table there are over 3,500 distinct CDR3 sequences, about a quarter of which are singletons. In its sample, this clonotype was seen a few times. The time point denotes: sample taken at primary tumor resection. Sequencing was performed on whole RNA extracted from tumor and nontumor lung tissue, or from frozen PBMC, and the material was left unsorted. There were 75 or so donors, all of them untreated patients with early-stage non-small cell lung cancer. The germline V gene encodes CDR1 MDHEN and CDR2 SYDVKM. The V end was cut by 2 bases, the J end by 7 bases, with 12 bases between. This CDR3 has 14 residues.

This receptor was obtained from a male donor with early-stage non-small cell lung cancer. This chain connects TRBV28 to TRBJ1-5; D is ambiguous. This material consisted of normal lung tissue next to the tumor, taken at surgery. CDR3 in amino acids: CASSLLVYEQPQHF. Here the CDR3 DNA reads TGTGCCAGCAGTTTACTGGTCTATGAACAGCCCCAGCATTTT.